This TCR beta chain was observed in a study of human T cells and chemical hapten exposure. Notes on the study in general: Controls formed significantly fewer large CDR3 similarity clusters than expanded TCRs did.

V was pared by 5 bases and J by 9 bases, with 4 bases of the junction left unmatched. The CDR3 covers 14 residues. CDR1 and CDR2 from the germline V gene are SEHNR and FQNEAQ (reference sequence). TCRdb ran MiXCR on the RACE reads and lists one entry per CDR3 protein. The sample contains 82,000 or so distinct CDR3 sequences, under 15% of which appear only once. Noted time point: patch test 3, about 24 weeks after DPC sensitization. As to treatment: therapeutic diphenylcyclopropenone sensitization with weekly scalp DPC. Donation of samples came from alopecia patients who were 18 to 70 years old and suitable for DPC. This clonotype was recorded at least ten times. The antigen remains unidentified.

The sequenced sample was whole blood, obtained in connection with sensitization to the hapten diphenylcyclopropenone (DPC). The rearrangement uses TRBV7-9 and TRBJ1-6; 10 positions match TRBD1. This sequence was found in a woman in her fifties or sixties with alopecia areata. Some clones in this sample may be carry-over from other donors' samples. CDR3 sequence: CASSPRTGGSPLHF. Here the CDR3 DNA reads TGTGCCAGCAGCCCCCGGACAGGGGGTTCACCCCTCCACTTT.